These 3 T cell receptor beta chains were all obtained from the same sample, sequenced in a study of shared clonotypes between healthy human individuals. The table came from immunoSEQ multiplex PCR; TCRdb's copy has only in-frame clones and leaves some out. The sample lists about 580,000 clones, nearly 98% occurring once. The naive CD8 fraction comprised CD45RO-negative cells positively selected for CCR7 and excluded terminally differentiated effector memory CD45RA+ cells. Sequenced sample: naive CD8+ T cells sorted from blood. The receptors here all came from a man between 25 and 39 years old in good health.

The rearrangement links TRBV11-2 to TRBJ2-7; D gene unclear. CDR3 length: 13 residues. Germline V CDR1 and CDR2: SGHAT, FQNNGV. Between the trimmed V and J ends, which lost 2 bases and 1 base, there was a span of 6 bases. CDR3 coding DNA: TGTGCCAGCAGCTTAATTGATTCCTACGAGCAGTACTTC. This gives the protein CASSLIDSYEQYF.

The chain uses TRBV5-5 and TRBJ2-7; no firm D call. Trimming removed 3 bases at V and 5 bases at J, with 12 bases between. CDR1 and CDR2 (germline): SGHKS, YYEKEE (reference sequence). The CDR3 runs to 13 residues. This chain's CDR3 is CASSSTVDHEQYF. Here the CDR3 DNA reads TGTGCCAGCAGCTCAACTGTCGACCACGAGCAGTACTTC.

The V and J genes are TRBV15 and TRBJ2-3, with D possibly matching TRBD2 (6 bases). Germline V gene sequence: CDR1 LNHNV, CDR2 YYDKDF (reference sequence). V lost 4 bases and J 0 bases, leaving 14 bases between the germline ends. CDR3 length: 16 amino acids. Here the CDR3 reads CATSKSYGTSTDTQYF. CDR3 nucleotides: TGTGCCACCAGCAAATCTTACGGGACTAGCACAGATACGCAGTATTTT.